This T cell receptor (beta chain) was observed in a study of blood T cell repertoires in COVID-19. On the study more broadly: The study drew acute and convalescent COVID-19 samples from the United States, Italy and Spain. Nucleic acid was either cDNA or gDNA, and it came from T cells, B-cell-depleted T cells, or PBMCs.

Germline-derived CDR1 and CDR2 are LGHNA and YNFKEQ. The CDR3 extends over 18 amino acids. After removal of 0 bases from V and 4 bases from J, the junction contained 11 bases not matched to a gene. In the study's own analysis: Reference gene primer amplification in the assay estimated nucleated cell counts. Profiled with immunoSEQ multiplex PCR; TCRdb holds only in-frame clones, not every one. V, J and clone size were drawn from that table, and D and trimming were deduced from the DNA. The table has hundreds of thousands of clones, 82% seen once; the top ten hold roughly 4.7%. The sequence derives from a woman aged 70-85 years with acute or convalescent COVID-19. The V gene is TRBV4-2, the J gene TRBJ2-5; TRBD2 agrees at 10 bases. Source material: peripheral blood. CDR3 sequence reads: CASSQDTFQRGGRETQYF. CDR3 nucleotide sequence: TGTGCCAGCAGCCAAGATACCTTCCAGCGGGGGGGACGAGAGACCCAGTACTTC.